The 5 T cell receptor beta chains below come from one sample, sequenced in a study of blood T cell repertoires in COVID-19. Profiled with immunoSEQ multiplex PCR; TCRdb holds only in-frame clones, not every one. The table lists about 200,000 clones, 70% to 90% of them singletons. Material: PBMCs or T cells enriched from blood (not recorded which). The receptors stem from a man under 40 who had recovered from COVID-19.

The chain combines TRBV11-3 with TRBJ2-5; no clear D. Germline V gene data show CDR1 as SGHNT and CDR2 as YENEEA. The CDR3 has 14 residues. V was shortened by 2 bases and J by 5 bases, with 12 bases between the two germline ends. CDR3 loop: CASSLISQRETQYF. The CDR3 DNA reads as TGTGCCAGCAGCTTAATATCCCAGAGGGAGACCCAGTACTTC.

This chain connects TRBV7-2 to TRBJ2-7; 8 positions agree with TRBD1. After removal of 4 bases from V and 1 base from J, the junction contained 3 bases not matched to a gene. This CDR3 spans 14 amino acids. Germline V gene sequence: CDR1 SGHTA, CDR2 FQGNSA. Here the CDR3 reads CASSWDRTSYEQYF. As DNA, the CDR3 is TGTGCCAGCAGCTGGGACAGGACTTCCTACGAGCAGTACTTC.

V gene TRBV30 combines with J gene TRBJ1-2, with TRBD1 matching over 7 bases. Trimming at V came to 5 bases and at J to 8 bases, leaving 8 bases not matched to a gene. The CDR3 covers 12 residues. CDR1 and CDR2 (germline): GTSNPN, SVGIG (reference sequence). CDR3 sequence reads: CAWVDRDWGYTF. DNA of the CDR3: TGTGCCTGGGTTGACAGGGATTGGGGCTACACCTTC. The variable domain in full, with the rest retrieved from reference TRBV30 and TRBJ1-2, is SQTIHQWPATLVQPVGSPLSLECTVEGTSNPNLYWYRQAAGRGLQLLFYSVGIGQISSEVPQNLSASRPQDRQFILSSKKLLLSDSGFYLCAWVDRDWGYTFGSGTRLTVV.

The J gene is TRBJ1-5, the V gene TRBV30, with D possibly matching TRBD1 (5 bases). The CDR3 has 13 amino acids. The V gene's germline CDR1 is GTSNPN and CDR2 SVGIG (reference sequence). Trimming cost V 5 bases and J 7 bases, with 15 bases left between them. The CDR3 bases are TGTGCCTGGTCCCTCCAGGGTAGGCAGCCCCAGCATTTT. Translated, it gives CAWSLQGRQPQHF.

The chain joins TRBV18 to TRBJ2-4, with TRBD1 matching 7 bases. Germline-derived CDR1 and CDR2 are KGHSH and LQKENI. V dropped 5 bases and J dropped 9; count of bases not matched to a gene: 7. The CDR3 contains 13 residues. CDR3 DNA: TGTGCCAGCTCATTCGACAGGGTCGGCATTCAGTACTTC. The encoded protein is CASSFDRVGIQYF.